This T cell receptor beta chain was captured in a study of cytomegalovirus exposure and HLA in healthy donors. The CDR3 spans 14 residues. With 5 bases removed from V and 4 bases from J, the gap between germline ends came to 14 bases. Looked up from germline, CDR1 is LNHNV and CDR2 is YYDKDF (reference sequence). Notes on this clone: Antigen unknown.

Notes on the study in general: Upon later analysis, HLA-associated TCR beta chains proved more clonally expanded than other, equally common chains. The later analysis indicated that the majority of CMV-associated TCR beta chains appeared HLA-restricted. A later analysis linked a missense variant in DCLRE1C to the trimming of TCR beta V and J genes. Reports credit the classifier with highly specific, highly sensitive diagnosis of cytomegalovirus status.

PCR employed 60 Vbeta and 13 Jbeta primers. Repertoires were generated with immunoSEQ multiplex PCR, while TCRdb's copy carries only in-frame clones and drops some. The table lists about 200,000 clones, with about 1.1% in the top ten. The chain is built from TRBV15 and TRBJ1-1; D gene uncertain. The receptor was isolated from a girl aged 2-9 years in good health and CMV-seropositive. Source material: PBMCs. In DNA form, the CDR3 reads TGTGCCACCAGCTCCCGGACGGGGAGCACTGAAGCTTTCTTT. Residues: CATSSRTGSTEAFF.